This T cell receptor beta chain was found in a study of shared clonotypes between healthy human individuals (TCRdb year 2020). With regard to the full study: The cohort included a few men and a couple of women between 18 and 49 years of age. To increase sequencing depth and limit assay-specific biases, TCR repertoire library preparation and sequencing were carried out by different laboratories using diverse techniques. For each donor, CD4 naive and CD4 memory were each run on three plates, CD8 naive on two plates, and CD8 memory on one plate. Per donor, leukapheresis produced somewhere between about 0.94 and 8.9 billion PBMCs. Blood TCR repertoires of a handful of healthy adults were deeply sequenced to estimate repertoire size and the extent of clonotype sharing between individuals. The paper as a whole reports these results and caveats: Across several donors, roughly 5% of naive CD4, around 3.3% of naive CD8, approximately 2.5% of memory CD4, and 0.4% of memory CD8 clonotypes were shared. Sampling was restricted to blood, and TCR repertoires in tissues likely differ from the TCR repertoires found in blood. Pairwise subsampling led to the expectation that sequencing depth would affect the degree of clonotype sharing among donors. Larger estimated clonotype richness was generally found for naive subsets than for memory subsets. Because the study included a small number of donors, the genetic and exposure-history diversity represented was limited. Rarefaction of sorted-subset datasets indicated incomplete sequencing despite the large sequencing depth. Higher generation probabilities were observed for clonotypes shared by all four sorted-subset donors than for non-shared clonotypes.

The CDR3 sequence holds 19 residues, the cysteine and phenylalanine included. Only the CDR3 part of the read is kept: 57 bases, read in frame from the first base. CD8 naive samples consisted of CD45RO-negative cells that were positively selected for CCR7, yielding a CD45RA+CCR7+ population without TemRA cells. Donors were healthy HIV-negative adults with no recently reported acute infections or vaccinations. All donors were Caucasian adults living in Nashville, Tennessee, USA. Blood was collected by leukapheresis, and PBMCs were isolated by Ficoll-Histopaque density gradient centrifugation and then cryopreserved in liquid nitrogen vapor phase. Analytical flow cytometry was used to check the purity and quantity of every magnetically sorted T cell population. Each sorted fraction had its genomic DNA isolated and then quantified by UV absorbance on a Nanodrop 2000c. TCR CDR3 regions were amplified from genomic DNA by multiplex PCR using the deep immunoSEQ assay. For each cell subset, the extracted genomic DNA was distributed evenly across all wells of several immunoSEQ 96-well plates, and each plate served as one replicate. Each replicate PCR for sorted subsets received around 200 ng genomic DNA, equal to roughly 30,000 T cell genomes. Purified libraries were quantified with a Qubit 3.0 fluorometer, sized on a Bioanalyzer 2100, and re-quantified with the KAPA Library Quantification kit. Every immunoSEQ 96-well plate was sequenced on a dedicated single-read 150-cycle Illumina NextSeq 550 flow cell. The paper's processing steps were these. The immunoSEQ output contained only junctional sequences without quality scores, so filtering could not match that applied to full-length reads. To assign V/J genes and CDR3, sequences were annotated using PyIR, a Python wrapper for IgBLAST v1.9, with IMGT germline references. Any read was removed if the V/J assignment was weak (E-value above 1e-6), the CDR3 was missing, or the read contained stop codons, out-of-frame junctions, or ambiguous translated residues. V3J clonotypes were defined as sequences sharing the same inferred V gene, J gene, and CDR3 amino acid sequence. The percentage overlap between two repertoires was calculated by dividing the number of shared unique clonotypes by the size of the smaller repertoire. Richness of each repertoire was evaluated using RTK rarefaction, the Chao1 estimator, and Recon v2.1 estimates of unobserved clonotypes. Generation probabilities were computed with OLGA for all TCRbeta clonotypes obtained by the gDNA method from a handful of donors. Not all clones reach the TCRdb copy of this immuneACCESS table, which keeps in-frame sequences only. Checked studies attribute under half of the gap to unresolved V genes and leave the rest unexplained. The DNA gave D and trimming, while V, J and clone size come from that table. In all, the sample holds more than 2 million clones, and 80% to 95% of those were seen once. The ten largest make up 1.5% to 2% of the sample.

Notes on this clone: Its specific antigen is unknown. No much larger clone is present one base from it, and per-base qualities are unavailable.

This chain is built from TRBV21-1 and TRBJ2-6; whether TRBD2, the table's D call, matches the DNA was not checked. TRBV21-1 is recorded as a pseudogene. The sequence came from a man in his late teens or twenties in good health. Some clones in this sample may be carry-over from other donors' samples. Specimen: naive CD8+ T cells from PBMCs. The sample's cell subset or site label is to be understood as: CD45RA+CCR7+. The CDR3 protein sequence reads: CASSKASSGRVFGANVLTF. Here is the DNA: TGTGCCAGCAGCAAAGCGTCTAGCGGGAGGGTCTTTGGGGCCAACGTCCTGACTTTC.